These 3 T cell receptor gamma chains were sequenced from one sample in a study of human gamma delta and Vdelta1 T cells. Their antigens are not known. TCRdb re-called the PCR reads with CATT. The sample shows 8,500 to 9,500 gamma-chain clones, about 46% of them seen only once. Sequenced sample: Vdelta1 gamma-delta T cells from blood grown in culture (DOT cells). The receptors were gathered from a human donor in good health.

The chain joins TRGV8 to TRGJP1. The CDR3 has 14 residues. Germline V gives CDR1 VENAVY, CDR2 YDSYNSRV. V dropped 5 bases and J dropped 1; count of bases not matched to a gene: 4. CDR3 amino acids: CATWVGTTGWFKIF. Here the CDR3 DNA reads TGTGCCACCTGGGTAGGTACCACTGGTTGGTTCAAGATATTT.

The chain recombines TRGV2 with TRGJ1 or TRGJ2. CDR1 is EGSNGY, CDR2 YDSYNSKV, per germline. The CDR3 has 13 amino acids. V was clipped by 4 bases and J by 4 bases; unmatched bases: 7. CDR3 sequence: CATWEPPYYKKLF. CDR3 nucleotide sequence: TGTGCCACCTGGGAGCCACCGTATTATAAGAAACTCTTT.

For this clone: Other DNA sequences within the sample encode an identical CDR3. The chain carries TRGV2 and TRGJ1 or TRGJ2. Germline values: CDR1 EGSNGY, CDR2 YDSYNSKV. This CDR3 contains 13 residues. Germline trimming cut 0 bases from V and 6 bases from J; bases unmatched to any gene: 5. CDR3 in amino acids: CATWDGPGYKKLF. CDR3 nucleotides: TGTGCCACCTGGGACGGGCCTGGTTATAAGAAACTCTTT.